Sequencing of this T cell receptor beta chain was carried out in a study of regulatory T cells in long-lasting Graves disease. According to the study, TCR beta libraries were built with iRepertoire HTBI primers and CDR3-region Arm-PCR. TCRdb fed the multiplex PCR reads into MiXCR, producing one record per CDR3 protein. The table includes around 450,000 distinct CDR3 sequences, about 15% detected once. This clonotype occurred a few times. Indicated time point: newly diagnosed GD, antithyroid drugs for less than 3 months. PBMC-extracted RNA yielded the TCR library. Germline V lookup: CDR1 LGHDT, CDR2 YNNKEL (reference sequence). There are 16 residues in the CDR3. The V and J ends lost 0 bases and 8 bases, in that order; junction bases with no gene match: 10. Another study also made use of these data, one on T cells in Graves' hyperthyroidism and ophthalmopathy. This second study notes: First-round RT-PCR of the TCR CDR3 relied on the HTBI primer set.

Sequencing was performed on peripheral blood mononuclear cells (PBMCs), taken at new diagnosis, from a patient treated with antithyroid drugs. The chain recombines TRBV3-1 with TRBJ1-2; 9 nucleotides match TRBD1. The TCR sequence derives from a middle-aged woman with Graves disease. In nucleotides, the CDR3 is TGTGCCAGCAGCCAAGATTTTGCCGGGACAGGGAGCGGCTACACCTTC. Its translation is CASSQDFAGTGSGYTF.